This T cell receptor (beta chain) was identified in a study of human CD8 memory T cell subsets. Whole-study results and caveats: When diversity was estimated with Chao1, stem-like memory T cells appeared more diverse than precursor exhausted T cells.

The stem-like memory CD8+ T cells (TSTEM) had a CCR7+ PD-1- TIGIT- phenotype. The authors made TCR beta libraries using UMI-labeled 5' RACE. TCRdb re-called the 5' RACE reads and shows each CDR3 protein once, DNA omitted. The sample totals about 17,000 distinct CDR3 sequences. As concerns this clonotype: The antigen is not known.

The CDR3 loop spans 13 amino acids. Germline lookup yields CDR1 WSHSY and CDR2 SAAADI. Source material: CD8+ stem-like memory T cells (TSCM and TCM) sorted from PBMCs. The subset here: stem-like memory CD8 T cells (TSTEM), CCR7+ PD-1- TIGIT-. This clonotype was sampled from a human donor in good health. The rearrangement joins TRBV10-2 to TRBJ1-1; the D call of TRBD1 rests on TCRdb alone, since no DNA is present to check it. CDR3 loop: CASFRGPNTEAFF.